This T cell receptor beta chain comes out of a study of blood T cell repertoires in COVID-19. In the authors' workflow: Quantification of nucleated cells was approximated via reference gene primer amplification. Clones were sequenced by immunoSEQ multiplex PCR, and TCRdb holds only the in-frame ones, with some missing. D and trimming were read from the DNA, whereas the V and J calls and clone size are those reported in that table. The table has about 200,000 clones, roughly 80% seen once; the top ten hold around 6%. CDR3 length: 15 amino acids. Germline V gene lookup returns CDR1 SGHAT and CDR2 FQNNGV. Trimming at V came to 4 bases and at J to 7 bases, leaving 7 bases not matched to a gene.

The V and J genes are TRBV11-2 and TRBJ2-1; 10 bases match TRBD2. The source material was peripheral blood. The clonotype was recovered from a woman between 40 and 50 years old with COVID-19, enrolled during active disease. As DNA, the CDR3 is TGTGCCAGCAGCTCACTAGCGGGGAGGCGAAATGAGCAGTTCTTC. As protein: CASSSLAGRRNEQFF.